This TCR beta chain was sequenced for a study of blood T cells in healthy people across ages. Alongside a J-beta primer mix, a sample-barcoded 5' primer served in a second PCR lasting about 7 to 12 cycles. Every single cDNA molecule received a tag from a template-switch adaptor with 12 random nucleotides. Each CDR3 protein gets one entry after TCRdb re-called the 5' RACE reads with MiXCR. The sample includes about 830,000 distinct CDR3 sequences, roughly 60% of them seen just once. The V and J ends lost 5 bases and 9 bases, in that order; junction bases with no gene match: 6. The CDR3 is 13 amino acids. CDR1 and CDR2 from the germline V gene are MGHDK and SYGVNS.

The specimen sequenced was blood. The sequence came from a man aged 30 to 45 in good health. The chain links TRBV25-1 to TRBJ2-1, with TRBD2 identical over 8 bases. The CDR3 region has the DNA TGTGCCAGCAGTCGCGGGGGGTTACTTGAGCAGTTCTTC. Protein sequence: CASSRGGLLEQFF.